The 20 T cell receptor beta chains listed next were all sequenced from one sample in a study of T-cell memory formation after mild COVID-19. MiXCR, run by TCRdb on the 5' RACE reads, gives a single entry per CDR3 protein. The data show approximately 440,000 distinct CDR3 sequences, 15% to 20% seen once. Sequenced sample: PBMCs or a T cell subset sorted from them (not recorded which). The receptor set was obtained from an adult woman who had mild COVID-19 (a few samples of this study predate the infection). Cell type and time point are not known.

This clonotype was picked up a small number of times. The gene calls are TRBV6-2 or TRBV6-3 and TRBJ2-7, with D perhaps assigned TRBD1 or TRBD2 (6 bases each). Per germline, CDR1 MNHEY and CDR2 SVGEGT. CDR3 length: 15 residues. V lost 3 bases, J lost 5 bases, and 17 bases lay in between. The CDR3 coding sequence is TGTGCCAGCAGTTATAGGAGGGGGAGCAAGGACGAGCAGTACTTC. Encoded protein: CASSYRRGSKDEQYF.

In this sample, this clonotype turned up many times. V and J are TRBV10-3 and TRBJ2-3, with D maybe TRBD2 (5 bases). Per germline, CDR1 ENHRY and CDR2 SYGVKD. Trimming shortened V by 8 bases and J by 5 bases, and 23 bases separated the two germline ends. The length of the CDR3 is 16 residues. The DNA for the CDR3 is TGTGCCATCGGCATAGGGCAGGCAGAAGGGAGAGATACGCAGTATTTT. Amino acids: CAIGIGQAEGRDTQYF.

This clonotype occurred many times. The V gene is TRBV20-1, the J gene TRBJ2-3; 7 bases agree with TRBD2. CDR3 length: 15 residues. CDR1 and CDR2 (germline): DFQATT, SNEGSKA (reference sequence). The J segment lost 2 bases and the V segment lost 5 bases, leaving 10 bases of the junction unmatched. This CDR3 is CSALLVGGFTDTQYF. In DNA form, the CDR3 reads TGCAGTGCTCTCCTAGTGGGAGGGTTCACAGATACGCAGTATTTT.

This clonotype was picked up a small number of times. The chain carries TRBV4-1 and TRBJ2-3, with a possible D match to TRBD2 (5 bases). Deletions cut 2 bases from V and 2 bases from J, with 8 bases between. This CDR3 has 14 residues. Germline V gene sequence: CDR1 MGHRA, CDR2 YSYEKL. The CDR3 sequence: CASSQTGFTDTQYF. Written as DNA, the CDR3 is TGCGCCAGCAGCCAAACGGGGTTCACAGATACGCAGTATTTT.

This clonotype was detected many times. The junction departs from the called germline gene at one end, perhaps through a read error. The chain carries TRBV3-1 and TRBJ1-1; tentative D call: TRBD1 (6 bases). CDR1 LGHDT and CDR2 YNNKEL come from the germline V gene (reference sequence). The CDR3 is 15 residues long. The CDR3 is CASRQDSGVYTEAFF. Here the CDR3 DNA reads TGTGCCAGCAGGCAAGATTCAGGGGTGTACACTGAAGCTTTCTTT.

V usage is TRBV18 and J usage is TRBJ1-2, with unresolved D. This CDR3 spans 13 amino acids. Germline V lookup: CDR1 KGHSH, CDR2 LQKENI. V lost 2 bases to trimming and J lost 0 bases, with 4 bases between them. The CDR3 DNA sequence: TGTGCCAGCTCACCATCGGCTAACTATGGCTACACCTTC. Translated: CASSPSANYGYTF.

Many counts were recorded for this clonotype. The chain carries TRBV12-3 or TRBV12-4 and TRBJ1-2; 7 bases fit TRBD1. V shed 3 bases and J 5 bases; nucleotides not matched to a gene: 6. CDR3 length: 14 residues. The CDR3 bases are TGTGCCAGCAGTTTTGGGGACAGAACGTATGGCTACACCTTC. Encoded protein: CASSFGDRTYGYTF.

Worth noting for this clonotype: Relative to the germline gene, one junction end is altered; a read error may explain this. The rearrangement links TRBV7-9 to TRBJ2-2; 8 bases fit TRBD1. CDR3 length equals 15 residues. Germline CDR1 reads SEHNR; CDR2 reads FQNEAQ (reference sequence). Here the CDR3 reads CASSETGEFTGEMFF. As DNA, the CDR3 is TGTGCCAGCAGCGAGACAGGGGAGTTCACCGGGGAGATGTTTTTT. The entire variable domain, with the rest obtained from reference TRBV7-9 and TRBJ2-2, is as follows: DTGVSQNPRHKITKRGQNVTFRCDPISEHNRLYWYRQTLGQGPEFLTYFQNEAQLEKSRLLSDRFSAERPKGSFSTLEIQRTEQGDSAMYLCASSETGEFTGEMFFGEGSRLTVL.

This clonotype was detected only a few times. The chain couples TRBV7-9 to TRBJ2-3, with 7 nucleotides matching TRBD1. This CDR3 comprises 15 residues. V trimming: 6 bases; J trimming: 2 bases; junction bases outside the gene matches: 8. The germline V gene has CDR1 SEHNR and CDR2 FQNEAQ (reference sequence). CDR3 protein: CASRWTGAYTDTQYF. The CDR3 bases are TGTGCCAGCAGATGGACAGGCGCTTACACAGATACGCAGTATTTT.

This rearrangement joins TRBV10-3 to TRBJ2-1; D ambiguous. Germline CDR1 ENHRY, CDR2 SYGVKD. V was shortened by 2 bases and J by 8 bases, with 10 bases between the two germline ends. The CDR3 length is 13 residues. In DNA, the CDR3 is TGTGCCATCAGTGAGCCCCACTTAGATGAGCAGTTCTTC. Translation: CAISEPHLDEQFF.

This clonotype was seen a few times. V gene TRBV24-1 combines with J gene TRBJ2-7; maybe TRBD2 (5 bases). Germline CDR1 and CDR2: KGHDR and SFDVKD. Deletions cut 4 bases from V and 2 bases from J, with 14 bases between. This CDR3 has 15 residues. DNA of the CDR3: TGTGCCACCAGTGACTCTACAAGGGAGCCCTACGAGCAGTACTTC. Its translation: CATSDSTREPYEQYF.

This clonotype showed up just a few times. The rearrangement uses TRBV5-1 and TRBJ2-2; TRBD1 is a possible D gene (5 bases). This CDR3 comprises 17 residues. V was pared by 4 bases and J by 3 bases, with 19 bases between. Germline V gene data show CDR1 as SGHRS and CDR2 as YFSETQ. CDR3 amino acids: CASSAGTAGRDTGELFF. The CDR3 DNA follows: TGCGCCAGCAGCGCCGGAACCGCAGGGCGAGACACCGGGGAGCTGTTTTTT.

This clonotype was seen a few times. V and J are TRBV20-1 and TRBJ2-5; D might be TRBD2 (5 bases). Trimming stripped 3 bases from V and 7 bases from J, with 18 bases between. The length of the CDR3 is 14 residues. In germline, CDR1 is DFQATT, CDR2 SNEGSKA (reference sequence). This chain's CDR3 is CSARSARVGVTQYF. The CDR3 region has the DNA TGCAGTGCTAGGTCGGCACGGGTCGGGGTGACCCAGTACTTC.

The chain uses TRBV7-3 and TRBJ2-1, with TRBD2 matching over 9 bases. The length of the CDR3 is 19 residues. V lost 1 base and J lost 2; bases outside the gene matches: 12. CDR1 is SGHTA, CDR2 FQGTGA, per germline. CDR3: CASSLRSAREGGPYNEQFF. DNA for the CDR3: TGTGCCAGCAGCTTAAGGTCGGCGCGGGAGGGGGGGCCCTACAATGAGCAGTTCTTC.

The table lists this clonotype with a few counts. The V call is TRBV28, the J call TRBJ2-3; TRBD2 agrees at 9 bases. Germline CDR1 is MDHEN and CDR2 is SYDVKM. This CDR3 spans 15 amino acids. V trimming: 6 bases; J trimming: 6 bases; junction bases outside the gene matches: 10. CDR3 sequence reads: CASRIAGASRDTQYF. CDR3 nucleotides: TGTGCCAGCAGAATAGCGGGGGCCTCACGGGATACGCAGTATTTT.

The chain links TRBV20-1 to TRBJ1-2; 7 bases are a match to TRBD1. The CDR3 contains 11 residues. Germline V gene data show CDR1 as DFQATT and CDR2 as SNEGSKA (reference sequence). CDR3 loop: CVTGADYGYTF. CDR3 in DNA: TGCGTAACAGGGGCGGACTATGGCTACACCTTC.

This clonotype was counted a few times. V usage is TRBV29-1 and J usage is TRBJ2-5; no reliable D call. The length of the CDR3 is 12 residues. V lost 5 bases and J lost 1, with 8 bases in between. Looked up from germline, CDR1 is SQVTM and CDR2 is ANQGSEA. The CDR3 here is CSVLQPQETQYF. For the CDR3, the DNA is TGCAGCGTTCTCCAACCCCAAGAGACCCAGTACTTC. Together with reference TRBV29-1 and TRBJ2-5, the CDR3 gives the full variable domain: SAVISQKPSRDICQRGTSLTIQCQVDSQVTMMFWYRQQPGQSLTLIATANQGSEATYESGFVIDKFPISRPNLTFSTLTVSNMSPEDSSIYLCSVLQPQETQYFGPGTRLLVL.

The chain links TRBV6-1 to TRBJ2-7; a possible D gene is TRBD1 (5 bases). CDR3 length: 15 residues. Germline V gene lookup returns CDR1 MNHNS and CDR2 SASEGT. The V end was cut by 5 bases, the J end by 7 bases, with 21 bases between. The CDR3 nucleotides read TGTGCCAGCAGTCTCCAGACAGTGCCCTCCGGGGAGCAGTACTTC. Protein product: CASSLQTVPSGEQYF.

This clonotype was counted between two and nine times. The chain recombines TRBV2 with TRBJ2-3; D is possibly TRBD1 or TRBD2 (5 bases each). V lost 3 bases to trimming and J lost 12 bases, with 16 bases between them. The CDR3 has 13 residues. Germline loops: CDR1 SNHLY, CDR2 FYNNEI. The CDR3 sequence is CASSDRGANRQYF. The CDR3 bases are TGTGCCAGCAGTGACAGAGGGGCCAACCGTCAGTATTTT.

In this sample, this clonotype turned up a few times. The chain uses TRBV9 and TRBJ2-3; 10 positions agree with TRBD2. With 0 bases clipped from V and 0 bases from J, the junction kept 4 bases outside the gene matches. CDR1 SGDLS and CDR2 YYNGEE come from the germline V gene. This CDR3 region has 17 residues. CDR3 in amino acids: CASSVEGSGGSTDTQYF. For the CDR3, the DNA is TGTGCCAGCAGCGTAGAGGGTAGCGGGGGGAGCACAGATACGCAGTATTTT.